The 9 T cell receptor beta chains below come from one sample, sequenced in a study of T-cell reconstitution after alpha-beta-depleted transplantation in children. During its preparation, the TCRbeta library received unique molecular identifiers. One entry per CDR3 protein, called by TCRdb with MiXCR from the PCR reads. The table shows hundreds of thousands of distinct CDR3 sequences, with approximately 15% occurring only once. The sequences come from PBMCs, mostly from graft donor cells, collected 360 days after TCRalphabeta/CD19-depleted stem cell transplant. These receptors came from a male patient under 10 years old who had a stem cell transplant for acute lymphoblastic leukemia, so the T cells may come from the graft donor.

The chain uses TRBV20-1 and TRBJ2-1; TRBD2 is a possible D gene (6 bases). This CDR3 has 11 amino acids. The ends were cut back, 1 base at V and 10 bases at J, with 8 bases in the middle. From germline, CDR1 is DFQATT and CDR2 SNEGSKA (reference sequence). The CDR3 protein is CSARVGGEQFF. The CDR3 DNA is TGCAGTGCTAGAGTGGGGGGAGAGCAGTTCTTC.

In DNA, the CDR3 is TGCAGTGCTAGTGCAGGGGAAAAACTGTTTTTT. Residues: CSASAGEKLFF. The rearrangement joins TRBV20-1 to TRBJ1-4; D perhaps matches TRBD1 (5 bases). V was pared by 3 bases and J by 8 bases, with 7 bases between. The germline V gene has CDR1 DFQATT and CDR2 SNEGSKA (reference sequence). This CDR3 spans 11 amino acids.

The rearrangement uses TRBV25-1 and TRBJ1-1; 9 nucleotides align to TRBD1. Germline trimming cut 6 bases from V and 6 bases from J; bases unmatched to any gene: 8. The germline V gene has CDR1 MGHDK and CDR2 SYGVNS. The CDR3 length is 14 residues. The CDR3 nucleotides read TGTGCCAGCAGCCCGGGACAGGGATGGTCTGAAGCTTTCTTT. It codes for CASSPGQGWSEAFF.

This clonotype appeared many times. The chain has TRBV6-5 and TRBJ1-6, with D unclear. The CDR3 covers 14 residues. CDR1 is MNHEY and CDR2 is SVGAGI in the germline V gene. The germline V and J ends were trimmed by 0 bases and 3 bases, with 3 bases remaining between them. In nucleotides, the CDR3 is TGTGCCAGCAGTTACTCGGACTATAATTCACCCCTCCACTTT. Amino acid sequence: CASSYSDYNSPLHF.

The rearrangement links TRBV14 to TRBJ2-7; D might be TRBD2 (5 bases). Germline CDR1 SGHDN, CDR2 FVKESK. This CDR3 has 13 amino acids. The germline V and J ends were trimmed by 6 bases and 2 bases, with 11 bases remaining between them. The CDR3 protein is CASRRSGTYEQYF. The CDR3 DNA is TGTGCCAGCAGGAGGAGCGGAACCTACGAGCAGTACTTC.

The CDR3 protein is CASSYQVRDRFGGYSNQPQHF. As DNA, the CDR3 is TGTGCCAGCAGTTACCAGGTCCGGGACAGGTTCGGGGGGTATAGCAATCAGCCCCAGCATTTT. The chain combines TRBV6-2 or TRBV6-3 with TRBJ1-5; TRBD1 aligns across 8 bases. The J segment lost 0 bases and the V segment lost 2 bases, leaving 18 bases of the junction unmatched. CDR1 is MNHEY and CDR2 is SVGEGT in the germline V gene. CDR3 length: 21 amino acids.

This clonotype was counted ten times or more. The V and J genes are TRBV20-1 and TRBJ2-7, with TRBD2 identical over 11 bases. Trimming removed 1 base from V and 2 bases from J; junction bases left unmatched: 1. There are 14 residues in the CDR3. Per the germline V gene, CDR1 is DFQATT and CDR2 is SNEGSKA (reference sequence). CDR3: CSARALAGAYEQYF. The CDR3 DNA reads as TGCAGTGCTAGAGCACTAGCGGGGGCCTACGAGCAGTACTTC.

The chain has TRBV9 and TRBJ2-5; D may be TRBD2 (5 bases). This CDR3 region has 13 residues. V was cut by 0 bases and J by 5 bases, with 8 bases left in between. Per the germline V gene, CDR1 is SGDLS and CDR2 is YYNGEE. CDR3 amino acids: CASSVAEGETQYF. In DNA, the CDR3 is TGTGCCAGCAGCGTAGCTGAGGGTGAGACCCAGTACTTC.

This clonotype was seen more than once but under ten times. The chain couples TRBV7-2 to TRBJ2-7; D is undetermined. Trimming pared 3 bases from V and 0 bases from J, leaving 12 bases between. Germline CDR1 SGHTA, CDR2 FQGNSA. This CDR3 comprises 15 residues. The CDR3 coding sequence is TGTGCCAGCAGCTTTCCGGGCCGTAACTCCTACGAGCAGTACTTC. It encodes CASSFPGRNSYEQYF. Full variable domain (missing parts from reference TRBV7-2 and TRBJ2-7): GAGVSQSPSNKVTEKGKDVELRCDPISGHTALYWYRQSLGQGLEFLIYFQGNSAPDKSGLPSDRFSAERTGGSVSTLTIQRTQQEDSAVYLCASSFPGRNSYEQYFGPGTRLTVT.